A selection of T cell receptor beta chains follows, all from one sample in a study of T cell responses to AZD1222 COVID-19 vaccine. Sequencing was performed with immunoSEQ multiplex PCR; in TCRdb, only in-frame clones are kept and a portion is missing. Of 130,000 or so clones in the sample, just under 95% were seen once. Sequenced here: peripheral blood, sampled on day 0 of AZD1222 vaccination. Receptors were obtained from an adult in good health. The CDR3 runs from the conserved cysteine through the conserved F or W. Expanded clones get a size class; other rows say once, few or many, or leave the size out.

TRBJ2-3 | - | TRBV5-1 | CASSRTVPFTDTQYF
TRBJ2-1 | - | TRBV5-3 | CARSLIEGRLAGGLDEQFF
TRBJ1-4 | - | TRBV6-5 | CASIGQLNEKLFF
TRBJ2-1 | - | TRBV18 | CASSPGYLYNEQFF
TRBJ2-1 | - | TRBV2 | CASSLSRLAGAYNEQFF
TRBJ1-6 | - | TRBV27 | CASSLQPSSNSPLHF
TRBJ2-5 | - | TRBV5-6 | CASSLLWRETQYF
TRBJ1-1 | - | TRBV14 | CASSLQGGNTEAFF
TRBJ2-5 | - | TRBV5-4 | CASSLPDETGPRGTQYF
TRBJ2-5 | - | TRBV30 | CAWSLTGKETQYF
TRBJ1-6 | - | TRBV28 | CASSPGSPSPLHF
TRBJ2-1 | - | TRBV7-8 | CASSYPGLAGMGEQFF
TRBJ1-1 | - | TRBV5-1 | CASSLSRTGYTEAFF
TRBJ1-3 | once | TRBV19 | CASSSGQGSGNTIYF
TRBJ2-7 | - | TRBV12-2 | CASRFAGGGGRSYEQYF
TRBJ1-5 | - | TRBV7-9 | CASSYGSNQPQHF
TRBJ1-2 | - | TRBV19 | CASRTPGTAPGPNYGYTF
TRBJ1-1 | - | TRBV7-9 | CASRKGQPMEAFF
TRBJ1-3 | once | TRBV28 | CASSFAGDTIYF
TRBJ1-3 | - | TRBV7-8 | CASPRGNTIYF
TRBJ1-2 | - | TRBV28 | CASSLLGGYTF
TRBJ1-2 | - | TRBV7-2 | CASSLVHGDYGYTF
TRBJ2-1 | - | TRBV6-5 | CASSYGSGPLNEQFF
TRBJ2-2 | - | TRBV5-5 | CASSTYTGELFF
TRBJ2-7 | - | TRBV18 | CATSRTSGGDEQYF
TRBJ1-6 | - | TRBV15 | CATSRGPRGTNNSPLHF
TRBJ2-7 | - | TRBV27 | CASRPPDGYEQYF
TRBJ1-1 | - | TRBV19 | CASTRTLNTEAFF
TRBJ1-5 | - | TRBV28 | CASTYSGTPNQPQHF
TRBJ1-5 | - | TRBV18 | CASSTTVDSNQPQHF
TRBJ2-7 | - | TRBV5-1 | CASSYLPDSYEQYF
TRBJ1-1 | once | TRBV11-1 | CASSLDEGRNTEAFF
TRBJ1-2 | - | TRBV7-9 | CASSLGRTDDYGYTF
TRBJ1-2 | - | TRBV4-3 | CASSQARDYGYTF
TRBJ2-1 | - | TRBV27 | CASSLAGQNYNEQFF
TRBJ2-1 | - | TRBV7-6 | CASSLAPGGSYNEQFF
TRBJ1-1 | - | TRBV19 | CASSIRFEAFF
TRBJ2-2 | - | TRBV11-3 | CASSLDPGPPPGSGELFF